This T cell receptor (beta chain) appears in the sequencing data of a study of T cell responses to AZD1222 COVID-19 vaccine. Study overall: Second-dose timings of about 4 or about 12 weeks were pooled. Whole-study findings and limits: Vaccine-associated CD4 TCRs spanned spike, dominant at 160-218 and 743-854. Two AZD1222 administrations were followed by greater Spike-specific TCR breadth and depth. Clonal diversity may have been underestimated in mostly white British donors.

TCRdb's table, derived via immunoSEQ multiplex PCR, lists solely in-frame clones and lacks some. The table records 100,000 to 140,000 clones, about 89% of them present only once. This clone has a single count. Its matching antigen is unknown. The input for sequencing was peripheral blood, taken on day 0 of AZD1222 vaccination. The clonotype originates from an adult in good health.

CDR3 sequence: CASSLGLGGSETQYF. In nucleotides, the CDR3 is TGTGCCAGCAGCTTAGGGTTGGGGGGATCCGAGACCCAGTACTTC. V is TRBV7-2 and J is TRBJ2-5; TRBD2 might be the D (6 bases). The CDR3 is 15 amino acids. Germline lookup yields CDR1 SGHTA and CDR2 FQGNSA. Trimming cost V 1 base and J 5 bases, with 14 bases left between them.